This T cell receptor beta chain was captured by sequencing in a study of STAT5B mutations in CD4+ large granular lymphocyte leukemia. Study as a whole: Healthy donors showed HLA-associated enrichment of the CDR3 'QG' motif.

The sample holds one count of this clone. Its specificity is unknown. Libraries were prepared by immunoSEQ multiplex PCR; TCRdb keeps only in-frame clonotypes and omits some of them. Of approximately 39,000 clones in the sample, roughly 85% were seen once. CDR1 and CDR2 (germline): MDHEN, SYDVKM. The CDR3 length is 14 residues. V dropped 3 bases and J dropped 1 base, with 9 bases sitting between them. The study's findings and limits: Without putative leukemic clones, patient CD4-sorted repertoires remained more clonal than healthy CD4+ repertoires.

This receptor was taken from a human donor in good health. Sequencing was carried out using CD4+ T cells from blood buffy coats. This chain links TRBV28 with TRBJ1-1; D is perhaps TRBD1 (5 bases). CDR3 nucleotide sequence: TGTGCCAGCAGTTTGGGGACTGAGAACACTGAAGCTTTCTTT. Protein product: CASSLGTENTEAFF.